This T cell receptor (beta chain) was observed in a study of shared clonotypes between healthy human individuals. Study details: Every donor yielded three CD4 naive, three CD4 memory, two CD8 naive and one CD8 memory plate. Study observations and caveats: Several donors shared about 5% of their naive CD4 clonotypes. Read depth was anticipated to influence clonotype sharing among donors.

The repertoire was sequenced with immunoSEQ multiplex PCR; TCRdb's copy has only in-frame clones and lacks some. Of some 2,000,000 clones detected, roughly 94% appear once; the ten largest clones hold 0.1% to 0.15%. Of note for this clone: Its antigen is undetermined.

The CDR3 loop spans 15 amino acids. With 8 bases removed from V and 0 bases from J, the gap between germline ends came to 13 bases. CDR1 MNHNS and CDR2 SASEGT come from the germline V gene. None of the donors, who were healthy HIV-negative adults, had recently had acute infections or vaccinations. The genes are TRBV6-1 and TRBJ2-2, with a possible D match to TRBD1 (6 bases). The TCR originated in a man between 18 and 35 years old in good health. The sequenced sample consisted of naive CD4+ T cells sorted from blood. As to subset: CD45RA+ positively selected. The CDR3 here is CASLKRDTNTGELFF. CDR3 coding DNA: TGTGCCAGCCTCAAGAGGGACACGAACACCGGGGAGCTGTTTTTT.